These T cell receptor beta chains were read from a single sample in a study of shared clonotypes between healthy human individuals. The assay was immunoSEQ multiplex PCR, and TCRdb's table has in-frame clones only and misses some. The sample gives approximately 240,000 clones, 65% of which show up once; 11% is in the top ten. Sequenced: memory CD4+ T cells sorted from blood. The source of these receptors is a man aged 25 to 40 in good health. CDR3s include the opening cysteine and the closing phenylalanine or tryptophan. Fields, in order: D gene, J gene, clone size, V gene, CDR3 protein, CDR3 DNA. D genes are given only for firm matches. A row's size may be missing; if present it is once, few, many or a size class.

d_call: TRBD2; j_call: TRBJ2-7; clone_size: -; v_call: TRBV28; cdr3_aa: CASRVPGRAGVWTEQYF; cdr3_nt: TGTGCCAGCAGGGTCCCCGGGCGTGCGGGAGTATGGACCGAGCAGTACTTC
d_call: TRBD2; j_call: TRBJ2-2; clone_size: -; v_call: TRBV11-2; cdr3_aa: CASSRNSGARTGELFF; cdr3_nt: TGTGCCAGCAGCCGGAATAGCGGGGCGAGGACCGGGGAGCTGTTTTTT
d_call: -; j_call: TRBJ1-5; clone_size: few; v_call: TRBV5-6; cdr3_aa: CASSSSWGGTGSSQHF; cdr3_nt: TGTGCCAGCAGCTCGTCCTGGGGGGGAACGGGCAGTTCCCAGCATTTT
d_call: -; j_call: TRBJ2-2; clone_size: -; v_call: TRBV5-1; cdr3_aa: CASSLGTITTGELFF; cdr3_nt: TGCGCCAGCAGCTTGGGCACTATCACCACCGGGGAGCTGTTTTTT
d_call: -; j_call: TRBJ1-5; clone_size: once; v_call: TRBV7-2; cdr3_aa: CASSSQQGYDQPQHF; cdr3_nt: TGTGCCAGCAGCTCGCAGCAGGGTTACGATCAGCCCCAGCATTTT
d_call: TRBD1; j_call: TRBJ2-7; clone_size: -; v_call: TRBV9; cdr3_aa: CASSPQTGGVGEQYF; cdr3_nt: TGTGCCAGCAGCCCTCAGACAGGGGGCGTGGGCGAGCAGTACTTC
d_call: TRBD1; j_call: TRBJ2-7; clone_size: -; v_call: TRBV11-3; cdr3_aa: CASSPLGRQGAPYEQYF; cdr3_nt: TGTGCCAGCAGCCCTTTGGGGCGGCAGGGGGCTCCCTACGAGCAGTACTTC
d_call: -; j_call: TRBJ1-2; clone_size: -; v_call: TRBV4-1; cdr3_aa: CASSQEWARRGYTF; cdr3_nt: TGCGCCAGCAGCCAAGAGTGGGCACGTAGGGGCTACACCTTC
d_call: TRBD2; j_call: TRBJ2-7; clone_size: -; v_call: TRBV18; cdr3_aa: CASSPGSSGITYEQYF; cdr3_nt: TGTGCCAGCTCACCGGGATCTAGCGGGATAACCTACGAGCAGTACTTC
d_call: -; j_call: TRBJ1-4; clone_size: once; v_call: TRBV5-6; cdr3_aa: CASSYQGRGNEKLFF; cdr3_nt: TGTGCCAGCAGTTATCAGGGGCGGGGGAATGAAAAACTGTTTTTT
d_call: -; j_call: TRBJ1-3; clone_size: once; v_call: TRBV25-1; cdr3_aa: CASSDRMSSGNTIYF; cdr3_nt: TGTGCCAGCAGTGATCGGATGAGCTCTGGAAACACCATATATTTT
d_call: -; j_call: TRBJ1-3; clone_size: -; v_call: TRBV10-3; cdr3_aa: CAISRVGDYSGNTIYF; cdr3_nt: TGTGCCATCAGTCGGGTGGGTGATTATTCTGGAAACACCATATATTTT
d_call: TRBD2; j_call: TRBJ2-7; clone_size: -; v_call: TRBV5-4; cdr3_aa: CASSLLAGGTPYEQYF; cdr3_nt: TGTGCCAGCAGCTTACTAGCGGGAGGGACGCCCTACGAGCAGTACTTC
d_call: -; j_call: TRBJ1-1; clone_size: -; v_call: TRBV27; cdr3_aa: CASSLAGGTEAFF; cdr3_nt: TGTGCCAGCAGTTTGGCGGGTGGAACTGAAGCTTTCTTT
d_call: -; j_call: TRBJ1-1; clone_size: -; v_call: TRBV29-1; cdr3_aa: CSVAGILNTEAFF; cdr3_nt: TGCAGCGTTGCGGGTATTTTGAACACTGAAGCTTTCTTT
d_call: -; j_call: TRBJ1-1; clone_size: -; v_call: TRBV5-1; cdr3_aa: CASSFRDGGGAFF; cdr3_nt: TGCGCCAGCAGCTTCCGGGACGGTGGTGGCGCTTTCTTT
d_call: TRBD1; j_call: TRBJ1-1; clone_size: once; v_call: TRBV11-2; cdr3_aa: CASSPRQGNTEAFF; cdr3_nt: TGTGCCAGCAGCCCCAGACAGGGTAACACTGAAGCTTTCTTT
d_call: -; j_call: TRBJ2-1; clone_size: -; v_call: TRBV11-2; cdr3_aa: CASSLDGLAADYNEQFF; cdr3_nt: TGTGCCAGCAGCTTAGATGGTTTGGCCGCGGACTACAATGAGCAGTTCTTC
d_call: TRBD1; j_call: TRBJ2-2; clone_size: -; v_call: TRBV2; cdr3_aa: CASTVGQVNTGELFF; cdr3_nt: TGTGCCAGCACCGTCGGACAGGTGAACACCGGGGAGCTGTTTTTT
d_call: TRBD1; j_call: TRBJ2-1; clone_size: once; v_call: TRBV19; cdr3_aa: CASTPDRSSYNEQFF; cdr3_nt: TGTGCCAGTACCCCGGACAGGAGCTCCTACAATGAGCAGTTCTTC
d_call: -; j_call: TRBJ2-2; clone_size: -; v_call: TRBV9; cdr3_aa: CASSVGGETPTGELFF; cdr3_nt: TGTGCCAGCAGCGTAGGAGGTGAGACGCCCACCGGGGAGCTGTTTTTT
d_call: TRBD1; j_call: TRBJ1-1; clone_size: -; v_call: TRBV28; cdr3_aa: CASSSTTGGTEAFF; cdr3_nt: TGTGCCAGCAGTTCAACTACAGGGGGGACTGAAGCTTTCTTT
d_call: -; j_call: TRBJ2-2; clone_size: -; v_call: TRBV5-4; cdr3_aa: CASSWQGIGELFF; cdr3_nt: TGTGCCAGCAGCTGGCAGGGTATCGGGGAGCTGTTTTTT
d_call: -; j_call: TRBJ2-1; clone_size: -; v_call: TRBV7-8; cdr3_aa: CASSPGLQPHEQFF; cdr3_nt: TGTGCCAGCAGCCCGGGACTTCAACCCCATGAGCAGTTCTTC
d_call: TRBD2; j_call: TRBJ2-7; clone_size: few; v_call: TRBV28; cdr3_aa: CASTDYGTSGYTYEQYF; cdr3_nt: TGTGCCAGCACCGATTACGGGACTAGCGGGTATACCTACGAGCAGTACTTC
d_call: -; j_call: TRBJ2-3; clone_size: -; v_call: TRBV30; cdr3_aa: CAWSDLVTQYF; cdr3_nt: TGTGCCTGGAGTGACTTAGTTACGCAGTATTTT
d_call: -; j_call: TRBJ2-7; clone_size: many; v_call: TRBV30; cdr3_aa: CAWSVQLKEQYF; cdr3_nt: TGTGCCTGGAGTGTACAGCTAAAAGAGCAGTACTTC
d_call: -; j_call: TRBJ2-3; clone_size: -; v_call: TRBV10-2; cdr3_aa: CASTAGLFTDTQYF; cdr3_nt: TGCGCCAGCACCGCGGGTCTTTTCACAGATACGCAGTATTTT
d_call: TRBD1; j_call: TRBJ1-5; clone_size: -; v_call: TRBV6-6; cdr3_aa: CASTLTGTHQPQHF; cdr3_nt: TGTGCCAGCACCCTGACAGGGACGCATCAGCCCCAGCATTTT
d_call: TRBD1; j_call: TRBJ1-1; clone_size: -; v_call: TRBV2; cdr3_aa: CASSVRQGGAFF; cdr3_nt: TGTGCCAGCAGTGTTCGACAGGGAGGAGCTTTCTTT
d_call: TRBD2; j_call: TRBJ2-1; clone_size: many; v_call: TRBV2; cdr3_aa: CATVSVAGGSGGEQFF; cdr3_nt: TGTGCCACCGTCTCGGTAGCGGGAGGGAGCGGTGGTGAGCAGTTCTTC
d_call: -; j_call: TRBJ2-1; clone_size: few; v_call: TRBV15; cdr3_aa: CATSRDGSNEQFF; cdr3_nt: TGTGCCACCAGCAGAGACGGGAGTAATGAGCAGTTCTTC
d_call: TRBD2; j_call: TRBJ2-1; clone_size: few; v_call: TRBV5-1; cdr3_aa: CASSSGTSGKSSYNEQFF; cdr3_nt: TGCGCCAGCAGCTCCGGGACTAGCGGGAAGAGCTCCTACAATGAGCAGTTCTTC
d_call: TRBD1; j_call: TRBJ2-6; clone_size: -; v_call: TRBV7-8; cdr3_aa: CASSLGGTGLRRANVLTF; cdr3_nt: TGTGCCAGCAGCTTAGGGGGGACAGGGCTCCGTCGGGCCAACGTCCTGACTTTC
d_call: -; j_call: TRBJ1-2; clone_size: once; v_call: TRBV20-1; cdr3_aa: CSAPFRGGYTF; cdr3_nt: TGCAGTGCCCCCTTTAGGGGGGGCTACACCTTC
d_call: TRBD2; j_call: TRBJ2-1; clone_size: -; v_call: TRBV5-1; cdr3_aa: CASSTAFSGTSGRANEQFF; cdr3_nt: TGCGCCAGCAGCACAGCCTTCTCAGGGACTAGCGGGAGGGCCAATGAGCAGTTCTTC
d_call: -; j_call: TRBJ1-1; clone_size: -; v_call: TRBV5-1; cdr3_aa: CASSLNSQRNTEAFF; cdr3_nt: TGCGCCAGCAGCTTAAATAGTCAACGGAACACTGAAGCTTTCTTT
d_call: TRBD2; j_call: TRBJ2-5; clone_size: -; v_call: TRBV10-1; cdr3_aa: CGAGGETQYF; cdr3_nt: TGCGGAGCGGGAGGAGAGACCCAGTACTTC
d_call: TRBD2; j_call: TRBJ2-5; clone_size: -; v_call: TRBV11-2; cdr3_aa: CASRREAGVETQYF; cdr3_nt: TGTGCCAGCAGACGCGAGGCGGGAGTAGAGACCCAGTACTTC
d_call: TRBD2; j_call: TRBJ2-7; clone_size: -; v_call: TRBV7-2; cdr3_aa: CASAGGVSYEQYF; cdr3_nt: TGTGCCAGCGCGGGGGGGGTCTCCTACGAGCAGTACTTC
d_call: -; j_call: TRBJ2-7; clone_size: -; v_call: TRBV9; cdr3_aa: CASSVGTLTYEQYF; cdr3_nt: TGTGCCAGCAGCGTAGGGACACTTACCTACGAGCAGTACTTC
d_call: TRBD2; j_call: TRBJ2-1; clone_size: -; v_call: TRBV5-6; cdr3_aa: CASSLKGLTRNEQFF; cdr3_nt: TGTGCCAGCAGCTTGAAGGGACTAACTCGGAATGAGCAGTTCTTC
d_call: -; j_call: TRBJ2-5; clone_size: -; v_call: TRBV2; cdr3_aa: CASSEARTSGTQYF; cdr3_nt: TGTGCCAGCAGTGAGGCGAGAACCTCGGGGACCCAGTACTTC
d_call: TRBD2; j_call: TRBJ2-5; clone_size: -; v_call: TRBV5-5; cdr3_aa: CASSLDVSGSGQETQYF; cdr3_nt: TGTGCCAGCAGCTTGGATGTTAGCGGGAGTGGGCAAGAGACCCAGTACTTC
d_call: TRBD2; j_call: TRBJ2-3; clone_size: few; v_call: TRBV28; cdr3_aa: CASSLRVAGVGTDTQYF; cdr3_nt: TGTGCCAGCAGTTTAAGGGTAGCGGGAGTAGGCACAGATACGCAGTATTTT
d_call: -; j_call: TRBJ2-7; clone_size: -; v_call: TRBV23-1; cdr3_aa: CASSLLRGRGRSYEQYF; cdr3_nt: TGCGCCAGCAGCCTCTTACGGGGCAGGGGGAGGTCCTACGAGCAGTACTTC
d_call: TRBD1; j_call: TRBJ1-4; clone_size: -; v_call: TRBV28; cdr3_aa: CASSPMDRGANEKLFF; cdr3_nt: TGTGCCAGCAGTCCGATGGACAGGGGCGCTAATGAAAAACTGTTTTTT
d_call: TRBD1; j_call: TRBJ2-1; clone_size: -; v_call: TRBV5-1; cdr3_aa: CASSFGQGVGSYNEQFF; cdr3_nt: TGCGCCAGCAGCTTCGGACAGGGGGTGGGTTCCTACAATGAGCAGTTCTTC
d_call: TRBD1; j_call: TRBJ1-5; clone_size: -; v_call: TRBV27; cdr3_aa: CASSLSTGRQPQHF; cdr3_nt: TGTGCCAGCAGTTTATCGACAGGGAGGCAGCCCCAGCATTTT
d_call: TRBD1; j_call: TRBJ2-7; clone_size: many; v_call: TRBV19; cdr3_aa: CASSIGTGNSYEQYF; cdr3_nt: TGTGCCAGTAGTATCGGGACAGGGAATTCCTACGAGCAGTACTTC
d_call: -; j_call: TRBJ2-5; clone_size: -; v_call: TRBV29-1; cdr3_aa: CSVERAVQETQYF; cdr3_nt: TGCAGCGTTGAGAGGGCAGTACAAGAGACCCAGTACTTC
d_call: TRBD2; j_call: TRBJ2-1; clone_size: -; v_call: TRBV5-1; cdr3_aa: CASSVTSGYNEQFF; cdr3_nt: TGCGCCAGCAGCGTAACTAGCGGATACAATGAGCAGTTCTTC
d_call: -; j_call: TRBJ2-3; clone_size: -; v_call: TRBV28; cdr3_aa: CASSPSTPGSTDTQYF; cdr3_nt: TGTGCCAGCAGTCCTTCGACTCCTGGAAGCACAGATACGCAGTATTTT
d_call: -; j_call: TRBJ2-3; clone_size: once; v_call: TRBV18; cdr3_aa: CASSQRRGEDTQYF; cdr3_nt: TGTGCCAGCTCGCAGAGAAGGGGTGAAGATACGCAGTATTTT
d_call: TRBD2; j_call: TRBJ2-2; clone_size: -; v_call: TRBV7-3; cdr3_aa: CASSPRLAGPGELFF; cdr3_nt: TGTGCCAGCAGCCCCCGACTAGCGGGCCCCGGGGAGCTGTTTTTT
d_call: -; j_call: TRBJ1-1; clone_size: -; v_call: TRBV11-2; cdr3_aa: CASSSEAGFTEAFF; cdr3_nt: TGTGCCAGCAGCTCCGAAGCCGGGTTCACTGAAGCTTTCTTT